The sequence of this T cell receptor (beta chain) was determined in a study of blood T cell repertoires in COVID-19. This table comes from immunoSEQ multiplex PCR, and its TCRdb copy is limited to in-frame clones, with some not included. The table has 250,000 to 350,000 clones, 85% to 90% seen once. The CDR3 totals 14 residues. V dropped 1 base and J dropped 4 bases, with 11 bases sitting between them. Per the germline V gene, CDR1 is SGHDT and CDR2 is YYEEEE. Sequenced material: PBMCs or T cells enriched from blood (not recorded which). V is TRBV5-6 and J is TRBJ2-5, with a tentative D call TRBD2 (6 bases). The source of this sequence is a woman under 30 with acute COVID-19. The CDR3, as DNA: TGTGCCAGCAGCTTGACCGGGAGAGGAGAGACCCAGTACTTC. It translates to CASSLTGRGETQYF.